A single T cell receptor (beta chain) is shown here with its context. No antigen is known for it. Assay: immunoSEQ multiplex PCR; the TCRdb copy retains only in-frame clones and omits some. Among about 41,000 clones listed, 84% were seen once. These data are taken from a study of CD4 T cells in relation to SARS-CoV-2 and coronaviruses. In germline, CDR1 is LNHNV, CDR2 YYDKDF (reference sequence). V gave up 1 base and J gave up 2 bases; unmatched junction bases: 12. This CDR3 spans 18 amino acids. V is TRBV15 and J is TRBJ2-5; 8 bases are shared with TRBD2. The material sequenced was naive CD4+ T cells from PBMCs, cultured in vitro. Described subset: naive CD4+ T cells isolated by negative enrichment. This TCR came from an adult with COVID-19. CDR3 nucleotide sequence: TGTGCCACCAGCAGAGTTTCCCGAGTGGCGGGAGGTCAAGAGACCCAGTACTTC. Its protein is CATSRVSRVAGGQETQYF. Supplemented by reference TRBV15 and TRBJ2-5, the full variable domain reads DAMVIQNPRYQVTQFGKPVTLSCSQTLNHNVMYWYQQKSSQAPKLLFHYYDKDFNNEADTPDNFQSRRPNTSFCFLDIRSPGLGDTAMYLCATSRVSRVAGGQETQYFGPGTRLLVL.